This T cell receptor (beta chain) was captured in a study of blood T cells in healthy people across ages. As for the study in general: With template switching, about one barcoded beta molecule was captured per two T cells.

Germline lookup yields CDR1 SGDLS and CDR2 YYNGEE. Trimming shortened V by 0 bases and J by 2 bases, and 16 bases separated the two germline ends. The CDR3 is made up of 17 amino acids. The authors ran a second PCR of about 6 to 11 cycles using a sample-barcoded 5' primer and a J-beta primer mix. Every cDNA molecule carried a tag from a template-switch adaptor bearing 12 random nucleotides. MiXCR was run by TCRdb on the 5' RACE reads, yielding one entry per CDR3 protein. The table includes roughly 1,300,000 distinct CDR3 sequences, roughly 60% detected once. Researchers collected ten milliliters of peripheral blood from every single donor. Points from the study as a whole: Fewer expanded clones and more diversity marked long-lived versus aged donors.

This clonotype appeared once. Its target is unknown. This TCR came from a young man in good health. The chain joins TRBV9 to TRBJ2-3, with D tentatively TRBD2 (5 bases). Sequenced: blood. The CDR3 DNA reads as TGTGCCAGCAGCGTAGAGGCCCTAGCCATATCCACAGATACGCAGTATTTT. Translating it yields CASSVEALAISTDTQYF.